The 9 T cell receptor beta chains reported below all come from one sample, sequenced in a study of cytomegalovirus exposure and HLA in healthy donors. The PCR made use of 60 Vbeta and 13 Jbeta primers. The method was immunoSEQ multiplex PCR; TCRdb's version includes in-frame clones alone and lacks a portion of them. Of about 180,000 clones listed, over 75% are singletons. Sequenced: PBMCs. These receptors all stem from a woman in her 30s in good health and CMV-seronegative.

The chain links TRBV2 to TRBJ2-3; D remains unclear. The V end lost 2 bases, the J end lost 7 bases, and 13 bases lay between the germline ends. The length of the CDR3 is 14 residues. Germline assignment: CDR1 SNHLY and CDR2 FYNNEI. The CDR3 DNA reads TGTGCCAGCAGTGAAAAACGAGCGCTCAATACGCAGTATTTT. Translated: CASSEKRALNTQYF.

The rearrangement joins TRBV5-4 to TRBJ1-6; maybe TRBD1 (5 bases). V dropped 5 bases and J dropped 7 bases, with 19 bases sitting between them. Germline assignment: CDR1 SGHNT and CDR2 YYREEE (reference sequence). The CDR3 contains 16 residues. CDR3 coding DNA: TGTGCCAGCAGTTTTTTCGGGGCGGGGGACAATTCACCCCTCCACTTT. Translation gives CASSFFGAGDNSPLHF.

The genes are TRBV7-9 and TRBJ2-7, with TRBD1 identical over 8 bases. Germline trimming cut 5 bases from V and 0 bases from J; bases unmatched to any gene: 12. CDR1 and CDR2 (germline): SEHNR, FQNEAQ (reference sequence). The CDR3 totals 17 residues. The CDR3 reads CASSTQSTGETSYEQYF. The CDR3 DNA reads TGTGCCAGCAGCACCCAATCGACAGGGGAAACCTCCTACGAGCAGTACTTC. Based on the CDR3 plus reference TRBV7-9 and TRBJ2-7, the full variable domain is DTGVSQNPRHKITKRGQNVTFRCDPISEHNRLYWYRQTLGQGPEFLTYFQNEAQLEKSRLLSDRFSAERPKGSFSTLEIQRTEQGDSAMYLCASSTQSTGETSYEQYFGPGTRLTVT.

The chain carries TRBV4-1 and TRBJ1-3; TRBD1 aligns across 10 bases. The V segment lost 2 bases and the J segment 8 bases; nucleotides outside the gene matches: 6. This CDR3 is 15 amino acids long. CDR1 and CDR2 from the germline V gene are MGHRA and YSYEKL. The DNA of the CDR3 is TGCGCCAGCAGCCAACCCCGGGACAGGGGACACACCATATATTTT. Protein product: CASSQPRDRGHTIYF.

This chain uses TRBV29-1 with TRBJ2-7, with TRBD1 matching over 7 bases. The CDR3 loop spans 13 amino acids. Germline values: CDR1 SQVTM, CDR2 ANQGSEA. V gave up 3 bases and J gave up 7 bases; unmatched junction bases: 9. The CDR3 reads CSVDRQGDGEQYF. In DNA form, the CDR3 reads TGCAGCGTTGATCGTCAGGGGGATGGGGAGCAGTACTTC.

The J gene is TRBJ2-1, the V gene TRBV6-5; possible D gene TRBD2, 5 bases. The CDR3 is 13 residues long. From germline, CDR1 is MNHEY and CDR2 SVGAGI. With 7 bases removed from V and 4 bases from J, the gap between germline ends came to 11 bases. The CDR3 bases are TGTGCCAGCATAGCGTTACCTTACAATGAGCAGTTCTTC. Amino acid sequence: CASIALPYNEQFF.

The chain links TRBV9 to TRBJ2-3; a weak D match, TRBD2 (5 bases). V lost 0 bases and J lost 1, with 9 bases in between. Germline V lookup: CDR1 SGDLS, CDR2 YYNGEE. CDR3 length equals 15 residues. CDR3 DNA sequence: TGTGCCAGCAGCGTAGCGGGGAGAGGCACAGATACGCAGTATTTT. Translated, it gives CASSVAGRGTDTQYF.

The genes are TRBV27 and TRBJ1-5; no reliable D call. Germline values: CDR1 MNHEY, CDR2 SMNVEV (reference sequence). This CDR3 is built from 12 residues. The ends were cut back, 8 bases at V and 4 bases at J, with 9 bases in the middle. This chain's CDR3 is CASRSGNQPQHF. For the CDR3, the DNA is TGTGCCAGCCGATCGGGGAATCAGCCCCAGCATTTT.

The chain combines TRBV12-5 with TRBJ2-2; D is uncertain. Germline V gene lookup returns CDR1 LGHNT and CDR2 FRNRAP. Trimming stripped 5 bases from V and 1 base from J, with 11 bases between. The CDR3 loop spans 15 amino acids. CDR3 coding DNA: TGTGCTAGTGGTCTACGAAGACAGAACACCGGGGAGCTGTTTTTT. This gives the protein CASGLRRQNTGELFF.